This T cell receptor beta chain originates from a study of breast tumors, draining lymph nodes, adjacent tissues. This clonotype has ten or more counts. The antigen is undetermined. Germline CDR1 and CDR2: SGDLS and YYNGEE. This CDR3 comprises 13 residues. V lost 6 bases and J lost 2, with 9 bases in between. General study results and limits: Tumor TCR diversity was below lymph nodes but above nontumor tissue.

Each CDR3 protein is one row after TCRdb ran MiXCR on the multiplex PCR reads. There are 70,000 to 85,000 distinct CDR3 sequences in the sample; about 21% occur only once, and over 2% lies in the top ten. Breast cancer patients provided tissue from their axillary draining lymph nodes. The sequenced material came from axillary lymph node tissue. This TCR derives from a female donor with breast cancer. Some clones in this sample may be carry-over from other donors' samples. The rearrangement joins TRBV9 to TRBJ1-3; tentative D call: TRBD1 (5 bases). CDR3 sequence reads: CASTGTAGNTIYF. The DNA for the CDR3 is TGTGCCAGCACCGGGACGGCTGGAAACACCATATATTTT.